This T cell receptor (beta chain) was identified during a study of T cell repertoires in cytomegalovirus infection. In the study overall: Indications came from public TCR beta signatures; they pointed to CMV infection and to a matching HLA type. Overall study results and limits: Adding up the frequency of public TCR beta families identified people who carried CMV plus the relevant HLA.

This clonotype was counted ten times or more. What it recognizes is unknown. TCRdb itself ran the reads through MiXCR, one entry per CDR3 protein. Counted here are roughly 500,000 distinct CDR3 sequences, around 11% occurring once; the ten biggest clones make up roughly 10%. The V gene lost 3 bases and the J gene lost 0 bases, with 12 bases spanning the gap. The CDR3 is 15 residues long. V and J are TRBV12-3 or TRBV12-4 and TRBJ2-7; D might be TRBD2 (6 bases). The clonotype was recovered from a human donor in good health (CMV status not recorded). Some clones in this sample may be carry-over from other donors' samples. The sequenced sample was PBMCs. The CDR3 DNA reads as TGTGCCAGCAGTTTCAGCGGCGGGACCTCCTACGAGCAGTACTTC. This encodes CASSFSGGTSYEQYF.